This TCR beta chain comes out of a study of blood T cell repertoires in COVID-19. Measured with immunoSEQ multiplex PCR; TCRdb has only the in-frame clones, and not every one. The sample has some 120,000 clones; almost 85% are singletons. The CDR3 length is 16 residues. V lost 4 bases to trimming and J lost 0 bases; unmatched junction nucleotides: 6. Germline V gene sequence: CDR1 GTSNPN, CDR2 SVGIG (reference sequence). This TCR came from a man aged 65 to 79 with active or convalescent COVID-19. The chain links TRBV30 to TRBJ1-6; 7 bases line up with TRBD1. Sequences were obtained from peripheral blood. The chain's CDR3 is CAWTLWDSSYNSPLHF. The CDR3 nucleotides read TGTGCCTGGACCCTGTGGGACAGCTCCTATAATTCACCCCTCCACTTT.